The 30 T cell receptor beta chains in this list originate from one sample, sequenced in a study of T-cell memory formation after mild COVID-19. TCRdb re-derived calls from the 5' RACE reads in MiXCR, one entry per CDR3 protein. The sample includes fewer than 90,000 distinct CDR3 sequences, about 15% of them seen just once. The sample consisted of PBMCs or a T cell subset sorted from them (not recorded which). The receptors stem from an adult woman who had mild COVID-19 (a few samples of this study predate the infection). Cell type and time point are not known.

This clonotype was found a few times. This chain links TRBV6-2 or TRBV6-3 with TRBJ2-1, with a possible D match to TRBD2 (6 bases). CDR1 and CDR2 from the germline V gene are MNHEY and SVGEGT. The CDR3 sequence is 17 residues long. V lost 3 bases and J lost 0, with 15 bases in between. The CDR3 bases are TGTGCCAGCAGTTATGAATTTGGGGGGAGCTCCTACAATGAGCAGTTCTTC. Amino acid sequence: CASSYEFGGSSYNEQFF.

This clonotype was seen only a few times. The chain uses TRBV12-3 or TRBV12-4 and TRBJ1-5; D remains ambiguous. Trimming took off 3 bases at V and 7 bases at J, with 10 bases between the two ends. The length of the CDR3 is 13 residues. The CDR3 sequence is CASSFSPGQPQHF. The CDR3 DNA follows: TGTGCCAGCAGTTTTTCCCCGGGACAGCCCCAGCATTTT.

This clonotype has more than one count but fewer than ten. This chain uses TRBV4-1 with TRBJ2-5; 11 bases are shared with TRBD1. This CDR3 contains 15 residues. With 5 bases clipped from V and 4 bases from J, the junction kept 6 bases outside the gene matches. The germline CDR1 and CDR2 sequences are MGHRA and YSYEKL. CDR3 bases: TGCGCCAGCAGCTTCGGACAGGGGGCGTCAGAGACCCAGTACTTC. Protein sequence: CASSFGQGASETQYF.

The sample holds many counts of this clonotype. CDR3 residues: CASSSPGTGVRDQYF. The CDR3 DNA reads TGTGCCAGCAGCTCTCCCGGGACCGGCGTTAGGGACCAGTACTTC. The chain has TRBV7-9 and TRBJ2-5; D possibly uses TRBD1 or TRBD2 (5 bases each). This CDR3 comprises 15 residues. In germline, CDR1 is SEHNR, CDR2 FQNEAQ (reference sequence). Trimming took off 4 bases at V and 10 bases at J, with 22 bases between the two ends.

This clonotype was picked up a small number of times. The chain couples TRBV20-1 to TRBJ2-3; 10 bases fit TRBD2. Unmatched junction bases numbered 13, after V lost 0 bases and J lost 4 bases. Germline V CDR1 and CDR2: DFQATT, SNEGSKA (reference sequence). CDR3 size: 18 residues. The CDR3 DNA sequence: TGCAGTGCTAGAGATACTGGACTAGCGGACCCTTTGGCAGATACGCAGTATTTT. Amino acid sequence: CSARDTGLADPLADTQYF.

The chain joins TRBV4-1 to TRBJ2-7; a weak D match, TRBD2 (6 bases). V lost 3 bases and J lost 2, with 17 bases in between. The CDR3 length is 16 residues. Germline lookup yields CDR1 MGHRA and CDR2 YSYEKL. The CDR3 DNA follows: TGCGCCAGCAGCCACCCCTCTGGCGGGGCCACCTACGAGCAGTACTTC. It specifies CASSHPSGGATYEQYF.

There are a few counts of this clonotype. The chain uses TRBV15 and TRBJ2-7; TRBD1 matches at 7 bases. V shed 3 bases, J shed 0 bases, and the junction held 5 bases outside the gene matches. CDR3 length: 15 amino acids. From germline, CDR1 is LNHNV and CDR2 YYDKDF (reference sequence). CDR3 coding DNA: TGTGCCACCAGCAGGGAACGGGACAGCTCCTACGAGCAGTACTTC. Translation: CATSRERDSSYEQYF. The whole variable domain, remainder taken from reference TRBV15 and TRBJ2-7, is DAMVIQNPRYQVTQFGKPVTLSCSQTLNHNVMYWYQQKSSQAPKLLFHYYDKDFNNEADTPDNFQSRRPNTSFCFLDIRSPGLGDTAMYLCATSRERDSSYEQYFGPGTRLTVT.

The rearrangement uses TRBV27 and TRBJ2-3, with TRBD2 as a possible D gene (5 bases). Germline loops: CDR1 MNHEY, CDR2 SMNVEV (reference sequence). The length of the CDR3 is 14 residues. V gave up 1 base and J gave up 6 bases, with 11 bases separating them. The CDR3 protein is CASSLWDPGDTQYF. The CDR3, as DNA: TGTGCCAGCAGTTTATGGGATCCGGGGGATACGCAGTATTTT.

This chain links TRBV7-9 with TRBJ2-7; D is undetermined. Germline V gene lookup returns CDR1 SEHNR and CDR2 FQNEAQ (reference sequence). The V and J ends lost 0 bases and 3 bases respectively, with 18 bases between them. The CDR3 extends over 17 amino acids. In DNA, the CDR3 is TGTGCCAGCAGCTTAGCGTCTGGTCCCACAAATAGCTACGAGCAGTACTTC. It yields the protein CASSLASGPTNSYEQYF. The whole variable domain, filled in from reference TRBV7-9 and TRBJ2-7, reads DTGVSQNPRHKITKRGQNVTFRCDPISEHNRLYWYRQTLGQGPEFLTYFQNEAQLEKSRLLSDRFSAERPKGSFSTLEIQRTEQGDSAMYLCASSLASGPTNSYEQYFGPGTRLTVT.

This clonotype came up a few times. The V call is TRBV5-1, the J call TRBJ2-5; D unclear. The germline gives CDR1 SGHRS, CDR2 YFSETQ. V dropped 2 bases and J dropped 2 bases, with 7 bases sitting between them. The CDR3 covers 13 residues. The CDR3 coding sequence is TGCGCCAGCAGCTTCTTGCCGCAAGAGACCCAGTACTTC. Translated: CASSFLPQETQYF.

The V call is TRBV6-2 or TRBV6-3, the J call TRBJ2-7; 9 bases fit TRBD1. Losses at the gene ends were 5 bases for V and 3 bases for J; bases not matched to a gene: 5. Germline lookup yields CDR1 MNHEY and CDR2 SVGEGT. The CDR3 has 14 amino acids. This chain's CDR3 is CASSLDRGGYEQYF. CDR3 nucleotides: TGTGCCAGCAGTCTGGACAGGGGAGGCTACGAGCAGTACTTC.

This chain joins TRBV10-3 and TRBJ2-3, with 9 bases matching TRBD2. Losses at the gene ends were 6 bases for V and 4 bases for J; bases not matched to a gene: 11. The CDR3 totals 16 residues. CDR1 and CDR2 (germline): ENHRY, SYGVKD. As DNA, the CDR3 is TGTGCCATCAGGGATGTAGCGGGAGCCCCGTCAGATACGCAGTATTTT. This encodes CAIRDVAGAPSDTQYF.

This clonotype was picked up a small number of times. The chain has TRBV29-1 and TRBJ2-1; D is possibly TRBD2 (6 bases). The CDR3 totals 13 residues. V lost 6 bases and J 0 bases, leaving 9 bases between the germline ends. Germline loops: CDR1 SQVTM, CDR2 ANQGSEA. The CDR3: CSVGTPSYNEQFF. CDR3 coding DNA: TGCAGCGTCGGGACTCCCTCCTACAATGAGCAGTTCTTC.

Only a few counts were recorded for this clonotype. The V call is TRBV7-6, the J call TRBJ2-3; D remains unclear. The CDR3 runs 12 residues. The ends were cut back, 4 bases at V and 2 bases at J, with 4 bases in the middle. Germline V CDR1 and CDR2: SGHVS, FNYEAQ. The CDR3 protein is CASSSITDTQYF. The CDR3 bases are TGTGCCAGCAGCTCCATCACAGATACGCAGTATTTT. Full variable domain (outside the CDR3, taken from reference TRBV7-6 and TRBJ2-3): GAGVSQSPRYKVTKRGQDVALRCDPISGHVSLYWYRQALGQGPEFLTYFNYEAQQDKSGLPNDRFSAERPEGSISTLTIQRTEQRDSAMYRCASSSITDTQYFGPGTRLTVL.

In this sample, this clonotype turned up many times. The chain combines TRBV23-1 with TRBJ2-1, with TRBD2 as a possible D gene (5 bases). TRBV23-1 is assigned to the ORF class and has an uncertain function. The CDR3 has 13 amino acids. The V end lost 9 bases, the J end lost 0 bases, and 9 bases lay between the germline ends. The CDR3 DNA follows: TGCGCCAGGGACTGGAGCTCCTACAATGAGCAGTTCTTC. Translation: CARDWSSYNEQFF.

This clonotype was observed a few times. CDR3 nucleotide sequence: TGCAGCGCCGATGACAGGGACCGGTACTACAATGAGCAGTTCTTC. Translation gives CSADDRDRYYNEQFF. The chain recombines TRBV29-1 with TRBJ2-1, with 7 nucleotides matching TRBD1. V gave up 7 bases and J gave up 3 bases; unmatched junction bases: 12. Germline CDR1 and CDR2: SQVTM and ANQGSEA. The CDR3 is 15 amino acids.

Here the CDR3 reads CASSLVGEPTYEQYF. The CDR3, as DNA: TGTGCCAGCAGCTTAGTGGGAGAGCCCACCTACGAGCAGTACTTC. The chain has TRBV7-9 and TRBJ2-7; weak D call: TRBD2 (5 bases). V lost 1 base, J lost 2 bases, and 12 bases lay in between. CDR1 is SEHNR and CDR2 is FQNEAQ in the germline V gene (reference sequence). The CDR3 sequence is 15 residues long.

This clonotype has only a few counts. The gene calls are TRBV10-3 and TRBJ1-1; no firm D call. CDR3 length equals 12 residues. Germline V gene lookup returns CDR1 ENHRY and CDR2 SYGVKD. V was pared by 3 bases and J by 1 base, with 3 bases between. The CDR3 bases are TGTGCCATCAGTGAAGGGAACACTGAAGCTTTCTTT. It encodes CAISEGNTEAFF.

This sequence joins TRBV12-3 or TRBV12-4 and TRBJ2-7, with D possibly being TRBD1 (6 bases). The V end was cut by 3 bases, the J end by 2 bases, with 14 bases between. The CDR3 sequence is 15 residues long. CDR3 sequence reads: CASSFGFRTAYEQYF. The DNA for the CDR3 is TGTGCCAGCAGTTTTGGGTTTCGGACAGCCTACGAGCAGTACTTC.

This clonotype was detected a few times. CDR3 protein: CASSYGTGYDMNEQFF. CDR3 DNA: TGCGCCAGCAGCTACGGGACAGGGTACGACATGAATGAGCAGTTCTTC. The chain employs TRBV4-1 and TRBJ2-1, with 9 bases matching TRBD1. The CDR3 is made up of 16 amino acids. V was clipped by 5 bases and J by 7 bases; unmatched bases: 12. Germline V lookup: CDR1 MGHRA, CDR2 YSYEKL.

This clonotype has at least ten counts. The gene calls are TRBV5-1 and TRBJ2-4; 10 nucleotides agree with TRBD2. This CDR3 is built from 16 residues. Unmatched junction bases numbered 9, after V lost 4 bases and J lost 5 bases. Germline CDR1 reads SGHRS; CDR2 reads YFSETQ. The CDR3: CASSPSGGALENIQYF. The CDR3 bases are TGCGCCAGCAGCCCAAGCGGGGGGGCTTTAGAAAACATTCAGTACTTC.

The chain is built from TRBV4-1 and TRBJ2-2; no definite D call. V gave up 0 bases and J gave up 6 bases, with 11 bases separating them. The CDR3 totals 15 residues. Germline loops: CDR1 MGHRA, CDR2 YSYEKL. The CDR3 nucleotides are TGCGCCAGCAGCCAAGAGTATCCGGGCCCCGGGGAGCTGTTTTTT. Encoded protein: CASSQEYPGPGELFF.

The chain carries TRBV4-3 and TRBJ2-1, with 11 bases matching TRBD2. This CDR3 is 22 amino acids long. Germline CDR1 is LGHNA and CDR2 is YSLEER. J lost 0 bases, V lost 1 base, and 17 bases had no gene match. The CDR3 DNA follows: TGCGCCAGCAGCCAAGCCCCTGGTGGGGGACTAGCGGTACAGAGCTCCTACAATGAGCAGTTCTTC. This codes for CASSQAPGGGLAVQSSYNEQFF.

The table lists this clonotype with a few counts. The chain couples TRBV19 to TRBJ2-1; no firm D call. Germline assignment: CDR1 LNHDA and CDR2 SQIVND (reference sequence). The length of the CDR3 is 16 residues. V was clipped by 1 base and J by 2 bases, with 12 bases between them. The CDR3 DNA is TGTGCCAGTAGTATAGTTGCCGGAGATGCCTACAATGAGCAGTTCTTC. It encodes CASSIVAGDAYNEQFF.

This clonotype was counted between two and nine times. This rearrangement joins TRBV4-2 to TRBJ1-5; 9 nucleotides line up with TRBD1. Germline V lookup: CDR1 LGHNA, CDR2 YNFKEQ. The junction had 9 bases not matched to a gene; V was cut back by 4 bases and J by 2 bases. The CDR3 totals 17 residues. The CDR3 nucleotides read TGTGCCAGCAGCCGCGGGACAGGGAATGCGGGCAATCAGCCCCAGCATTTT. Translating it yields CASSRGTGNAGNQPQHF.

This clonotype showed up just a few times. This chain uses TRBV5-1 with TRBJ2-7; 9 nucleotides match TRBD1. The V and J ends lost 4 bases and 2 bases, in that order; junction bases with no gene match: 4. Germline CDR1 SGHRS, CDR2 YFSETQ. This CDR3 is built from 14 residues. CDR3 nucleotide sequence: TGCGCCAGCAGCATGGGGACAGGGCCCTACGAGCAGTACTTC. This gives the protein CASSMGTGPYEQYF.

This clonotype showed up many times. The chain couples TRBV11-1 to TRBJ2-1; tentatively, D is TRBD1 or TRBD2 (5 bases each). CDR1 SGHAT and CDR2 FQDESV come from the germline V gene (reference sequence). V was cut by 1 base and J by 3 bases, with 7 bases left in between. The CDR3 length is 14 residues. CDR3 bases: TGTGCCAGCAGCTTAGGAGGGGACTACAATGAGCAGTTCTTC. It specifies CASSLGGDYNEQFF.

The genes are TRBV7-8 and TRBJ1-2, with D hard to call. Germline V CDR1 and CDR2: SGHVS, FQNEAQ. This CDR3 comprises 15 residues. Trimming removed 0 bases at V and 2 bases at J, with 10 bases between. DNA for the CDR3: TGTGCCAGCAGCTTAGCTCCCGGACCCAACTATGGCTACACCTTC. Its translation: CASSLAPGPNYGYTF.

The chain couples TRBV9 to TRBJ1-2, with a possible D match to TRBD1 (6 bases). The CDR3 is 15 residues long. Trimming removed 2 bases at V and 3 bases at J, with 14 bases between. Germline V gives CDR1 SGDLS, CDR2 YYNGEE. CDR3 bases: TGTGCCAGCAGCGTTGGGACAAGCGGGCACTATGGCTACACCTTC. Encoded protein: CASSVGTSGHYGYTF.

The sample holds a few counts of this clonotype. This CDR3 is CSARGDRGSGELFF. The CDR3 bases are TGCAGTGCTAGAGGGGACAGGGGGTCCGGGGAGCTGTTTTTT. The chain links TRBV20-1 to TRBJ2-2; 11 nucleotides align to TRBD1. This CDR3 has 14 residues. The V gene's germline CDR1 is DFQATT and CDR2 SNEGSKA (reference sequence). Losses at the gene ends were 1 base for V and 6 bases for J; bases not matched to a gene: 1.